This TCR beta chain was sequenced for a study of blood T cell repertoires in COVID-19. Study-wide background: COVID-19 samples from acute and convalescent phases originated in the United States, Italy and Spain.

Per the original data handling: How many nucleated cells were present was estimated from reference gene primer amplification. Libraries were prepared by immunoSEQ multiplex PCR; TCRdb keeps only in-frame clonotypes and omits some of them. From that table come the V and J calls and clone size; the DNA was used to work out D and trimming. This table has around 240,000 clones, about 85% appearing once. The V end lost 0 bases, the J end lost 6 bases, and 14 bases lay between the germline ends. The length of the CDR3 is 15 residues. CDR1 MNHEY and CDR2 SVGAGI come from the germline V gene. Sequencing input: peripheral blood. The chain links TRBV6-5 to TRBJ1-2; D is uncertain. This clonotype originated in a man aged 40-49 years with acute or convalescent COVID-19. CDR3 loop: CASSYSIPPTDGYTF. The CDR3 coding sequence is TGTGCCAGCAGTTACTCAATTCCTCCTACGGATGGCTACACCTTC.